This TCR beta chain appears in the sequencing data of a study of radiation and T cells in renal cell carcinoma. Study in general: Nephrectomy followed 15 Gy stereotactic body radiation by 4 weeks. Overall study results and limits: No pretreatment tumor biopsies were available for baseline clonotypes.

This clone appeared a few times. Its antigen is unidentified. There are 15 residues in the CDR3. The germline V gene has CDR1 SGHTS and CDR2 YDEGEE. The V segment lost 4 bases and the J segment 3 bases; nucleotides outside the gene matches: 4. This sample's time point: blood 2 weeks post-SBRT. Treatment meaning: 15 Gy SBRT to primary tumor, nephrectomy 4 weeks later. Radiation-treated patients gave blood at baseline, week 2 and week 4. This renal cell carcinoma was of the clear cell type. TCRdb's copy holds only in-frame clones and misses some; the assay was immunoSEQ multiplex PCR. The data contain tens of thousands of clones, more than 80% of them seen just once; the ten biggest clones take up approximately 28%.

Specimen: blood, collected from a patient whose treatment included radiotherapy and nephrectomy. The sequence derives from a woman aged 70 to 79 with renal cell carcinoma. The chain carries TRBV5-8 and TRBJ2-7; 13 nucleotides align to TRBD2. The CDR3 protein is CASSRGLAGVYEQYF. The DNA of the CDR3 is TGTGCCAGCAGCCGAGGACTAGCGGGAGTCTACGAGCAGTACTTC. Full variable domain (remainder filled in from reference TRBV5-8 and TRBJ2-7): EAGVTQSPTHLIKTRGQQATLRCSPISGHTSVYWYQQALGLGLQFLLWYDEGEERNRGNFPPRFSGRQFPNYSSELNVNALELEDSALYLCASSRGLAGVYEQYFGPGTRLTVT.